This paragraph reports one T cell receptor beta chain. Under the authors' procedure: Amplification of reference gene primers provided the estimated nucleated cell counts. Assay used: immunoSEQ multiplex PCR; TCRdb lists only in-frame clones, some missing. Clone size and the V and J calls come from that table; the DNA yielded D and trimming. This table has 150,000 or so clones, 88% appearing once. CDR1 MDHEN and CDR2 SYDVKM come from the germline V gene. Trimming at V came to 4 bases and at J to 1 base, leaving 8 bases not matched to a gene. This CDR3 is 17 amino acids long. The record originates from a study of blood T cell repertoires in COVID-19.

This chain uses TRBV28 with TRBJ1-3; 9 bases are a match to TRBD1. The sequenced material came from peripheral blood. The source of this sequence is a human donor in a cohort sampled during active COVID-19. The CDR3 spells CASSSGTGFFSGNTIYF. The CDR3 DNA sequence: TGTGCCAGCAGTTCCGGGACAGGGTTTTTTTCTGGAAACACCATATATTTT.